This entry features one T cell receptor beta chain sequence. Its antigen is unidentified. A much bigger clone sits one base away, suggesting this may be a read error. The CDR3 has 17 amino acids. Germline V gene lookup returns CDR1 SGHKS and CDR2 YYEKEE (reference sequence). The data were taken from a study of human T cells and chemical hapten exposure. Study as a whole: Mostly female patients had alopecia areata, totalis or universalis. Study-level results: More PT1 expanded TCRs went with higher patch test scores.

Stated time point: patch test 3, about 24 weeks after DPC sensitization. Sample treatment: therapeutic diphenylcyclopropenone sensitization with weekly scalp DPC. Separate cDNA molecules received unique molecular identifiers, which the library attached to them. TCRdb processed the RACE reads anew with MiXCR; each CDR3 protein has one entry. The repertoire has 95,000 to 150,000 distinct CDR3 sequences, about 11% of them found once; the top ten carry approximately 2.5%. The sequenced sample was whole blood, obtained in connection with sensitization to the hapten diphenylcyclopropenone (DPC). This chain links TRBV5-5 with TRBJ2-7; TRBD1 matches at 8 bases. The TCR sequence derives from a woman aged 50 to 60 with alopecia areata. Some clones in this sample may be carry-over from other donors' samples. The CDR3 bases are TGTGCCAGCAGCTTGGAGTTTCGTAGGACAGGGTCCTACGAGCGGTACTTC. It codes for CASSLEFRRTGSYERYF.